What follows are 7 T cell receptor beta chains derived from one specimen sequenced in a study of Tregs in tolerant kidney transplant recipients. Using immunoSEQ multiplex PCR, the repertoire was profiled, and TCRdb retains in-frame clones only, with some absent. The data contain some 70,000 clones, 70% to 90% of them singletons. This sample comprised CD4+ T cells from blood, obtained before the transplant. These receptors were obtained from a human donor who received a combined kidney and bone marrow transplant.

A few counts support this clone. The rearrangement links TRBV5-8 to TRBJ1-2, with 8 bases lining up with TRBD1. Germline assignment: CDR1 SGHTS and CDR2 YDEGEE. Germline trimming cut 7 bases from V and 4 bases from J; bases unmatched to any gene: 12. There are 15 residues in the CDR3. The CDR3 is CASGGTGLKFYGYTF. CDR3 bases: TGTGCCAGCGGGGGGACAGGCCTGAAATTCTATGGCTACACCTTC.

This clone has a handful of counts. The chain employs TRBV27 and TRBJ2-7; D unclear. Germline-derived CDR1 and CDR2 are MNHEY and SMNVEV (reference sequence). With 6 bases removed from V and 0 bases from J, the gap between germline ends came to 9 bases. The CDR3 has 13 amino acids. CDR3 amino acids: CASSGRSSYEQYF. The CDR3 DNA reads as TGTGCCAGCAGCGGTAGGAGCTCCTACGAGCAGTACTTC.

The rearrangement links TRBV7-2 to TRBJ2-7, with TRBD1 matching 7 bases. V trimming: 1 base; J trimming: 1 base; junction bases outside the gene matches: 1. Per the germline V gene, CDR1 is SGHTA and CDR2 is FQGNSA. The CDR3 spans 14 residues. CDR3 nucleotides: TGTGCCAGCAGCTTAGGCAGGGGGTCCTACGAGCAGTACTTC. Its translation: CASSLGRGSYEQYF.

The chain recombines TRBV11-3 with TRBJ2-3; D is uncertain. The CDR3 loop spans 12 amino acids. Trimming removed 4 bases at V and 7 bases at J, with 9 bases between. Germline V gene sequence: CDR1 SGHNT, CDR2 YENEEA. The DNA of the CDR3 is TGTGCCAGCAGCTCTAACGACAATACGCAGTATTTT. This gives the protein CASSSNDNTQYF.

This clone was detected only once. V is TRBV12-5 and J is TRBJ1-1, with D possibly TRBD1 on 5 matching bases. Germline CDR1 LGHNT, CDR2 FRNRAP. The ends were cut back, 9 bases at V and 4 bases at J, with 18 bases in the middle. The CDR3 sequence is 14 residues long. Here the CDR3 DNA reads TGTGCTAGCGCACCCCAAAACGGGGGCACTGAAGCTTTCTTT. As protein: CASAPQNGGTEAFF. Based on the CDR3 plus reference TRBV12-5 and TRBJ1-1, the full variable domain is DARVTQTPRHKVTEMGQEVTMRCQPILGHNTVFWYRQTMMQGLELLAYFRNRAPLDDSGMPKDRFSAEMPDATLATLKIQPSEPRDSAVYFCASAPQNGGTEAFFGQGTRLTVV.

V and J are TRBV11-1 and TRBJ2-7, with a weak D call TRBD1 (6 bases). V was pared by 1 base and J by 1 base, with 11 bases between. Germline lookup yields CDR1 SGHAT and CDR2 FQDESV (reference sequence). CDR3 length equals 15 residues. The CDR3 is CASSLDQGRSYEQYF. In nucleotides, the CDR3 is TGTGCCAGCAGCTTAGACCAGGGGCGATCCTACGAGCAGTACTTC. Together with reference TRBV11-1 and TRBJ2-7, the CDR3 gives the full variable domain: EAEVAQSPRYKITEKSQAVAFWCDPISGHATLYWYRQILGQGPELLVQFQDESVVDDSQLPKDRFSAERLKGVDSTLKIQPAELGDSAMYLCASSLDQGRSYEQYFGPGTRLTVT.

In this sample, this clone turned up once. The J gene is TRBJ2-7, the V gene TRBV6-6; the match to TRBD1 covers 9 bases. The V gene end was trimmed by 3 bases and the J gene end by 2 bases; junction bases not matched to a gene: 8. This CDR3 contains 16 residues. CDR1 and CDR2 from the germline V gene are MNHNY and SVGAGI (reference sequence). CDR3 in amino acids: CASSYRRQGGPYEQYF. In nucleotides, the CDR3 is TGTGCCAGCAGTTATCGGAGACAGGGGGGACCCTACGAGCAGTACTTC.